This TCR beta chain is from a study of T cell repertoires in ileal Crohn's disease. Findings and caveats of the study: All patients with clonality above 26.8% had endoscopic recurrence. Sorted CD8 T cells held more high-frequency clones than CD4.

Adults with ileal or ileocolonic Crohn's disease and an indication for resection were eligible. From germline, CDR1 is SEHNR and CDR2 FQNEAQ (reference sequence). This CDR3 has 15 residues. J gave up 2 bases and V 3 bases, and 6 bases lay outside the gene matches. TCRB immunosequencing input was five hundred nanograms of biopsy DNA per sample. Produced via immunoSEQ multiplex PCR; TCRdb's table is partial and in-frame only. The sample records 5,000 or so clones, over 70% being singletons. The table lists this clone with a few counts. The antigen is unknown. This clonotype originated in an adult with Crohn's disease. The sample was ileal tissue. V and J are TRBV7-9 and TRBJ2-7; 8 bases map to TRBD1. The CDR3, as DNA: TGTGCCAGCAGCTTTGGGGACAGGATCCCCTACGAGCAGTACTTC. It yields the protein CASSFGDRIPYEQYF.